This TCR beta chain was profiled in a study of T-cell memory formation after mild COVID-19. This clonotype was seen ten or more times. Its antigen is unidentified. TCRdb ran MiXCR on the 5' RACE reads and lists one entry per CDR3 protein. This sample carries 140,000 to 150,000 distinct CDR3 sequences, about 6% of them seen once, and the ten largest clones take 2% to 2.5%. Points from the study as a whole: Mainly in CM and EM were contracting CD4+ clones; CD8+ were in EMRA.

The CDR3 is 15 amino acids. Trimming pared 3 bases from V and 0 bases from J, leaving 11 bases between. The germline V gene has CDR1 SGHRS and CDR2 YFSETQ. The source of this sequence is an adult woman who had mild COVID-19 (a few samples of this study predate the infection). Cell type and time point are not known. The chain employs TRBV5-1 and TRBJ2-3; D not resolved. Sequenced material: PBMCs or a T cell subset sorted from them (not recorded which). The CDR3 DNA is TGCGCCAGCAGCTCCGAACCTTCTAGCACAGATACGCAGTATTTT. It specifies CASSSEPSSTDTQYF.